This T cell receptor (beta chain) was captured by sequencing in a study of cytomegalovirus exposure and HLA in healthy donors. The CDR3 length is 14 residues. With 2 bases removed from V and 3 bases from J, the gap between germline ends came to 8 bases. Germline CDR1 MNHEY, CDR2 SVGAGI. On this clone itself: What it recognizes is unknown.

General observations from the study: Researchers had no immune exposure information except CMV serostatus available. The study recorded 160 or so TCR beta chains that were cytomegalovirus-associated. By a later analysis, the bulk of CMV-associated TCR beta chains appeared HLA-restricted. The majority of TCR sequences were rare, yet some public TCRs appeared in many donors.

The PCR was carried out with 60 Vbeta primers and 13 Jbeta primers. Clones were read by immunoSEQ multiplex PCR, and TCRdb kept only the in-frame ones, dropping some. The data contain fewer than 250,000 clones, under 85% of them seen just once; the ten biggest clones take up 1.6%. Sequenced sample: PBMCs. The chain employs TRBV6-5 and TRBJ1-3, with D unresolved. This TCR came from a woman in her late teens or twenties in good health and CMV-seronegative. CDR3 sequence reads: CASSYGGLGNTIYF. CDR3 bases: TGTGCCAGCAGTTACGGAGGCCTTGGAAACACCATATATTTT.